This T cell receptor beta chain was sequenced during a study of Ad26.COV2.S vaccination and SARS-CoV-2 variants. Overall study findings and caveats: Breadth of non-spike TCRs did not differ between vaccinees and placebo recipients. The breadth of spike-specific CD8+ and CD4+ T cell responses after vaccination was reportedly substantial. It was vaccine recipients, not placebo recipients, who had the higher spike-specific TCR breadth. Total T cell responses, in the TCR breadth and depth analyses, may have been underestimated.

As for this clone: The antigen remains unidentified. This specimen includes other DNA sequences encoding the same CDR3.

Sequencing was performed with immunoSEQ multiplex PCR; in TCRdb, only in-frame clones are kept and a portion is missing. The sample lists about 350,000 clones, around 92% occurring once. This specimen was peripheral blood, taken after recovery from COVID-19. The source of this sequence is a human donor who had recovered from COVID-19.

The CDR3 nucleotides read TGTGCCAGTAGCCCTCGCAATTCACCCCTCCACTTT. Translated: CASSPRNSPLHF. The chain couples TRBV19 to TRBJ1-6, with D unclear. V lost 6 bases and J lost 7, with 7 bases in between. The CDR3 has 12 amino acids. Germline assignment: CDR1 LNHDA and CDR2 SQIVND (reference sequence).